This T cell receptor beta chain is from a study of beta chain features in type 1 diabetes. Study-level points and caveats: Sampled from patients, naive, central memory and Treg TCRB repertoires appeared more similar than those sampled from healthy donors.

Every isolated RNA sample was fully reverse transcribed, so sequencing captured expressed TCRB transcripts. Data came from immunoSEQ multiplex PCR; TCRdb stores just in-frame clones and leaves some out. This table has 350,000 to 450,000 clones, approximately 15% appearing once. A few counts support this clone. Its antigen is not identified. Germline values: CDR1 WNHNN, CDR2 SYGVQD (reference sequence). The CDR3 length is 14 residues. The V end was cut by 5 bases, the J end by 4 bases, with 14 bases between. This clonotype originated in a man aged 25-40 years in good health. V and J are TRBV10-1 and TRBJ2-5, with D possibly being TRBD2 (6 bases). The sequenced sample consisted of naive CD4+ T cells from blood. CDR3 coding DNA: TGCGCCAGCAGTTGGGACTCCGCCCGAGAGACCCAGTACTTC. Translation: CASSWDSARETQYF.